This entry lists 4 T cell receptor beta chains sequenced from one sample in a study of T cell responses to AZD1222 COVID-19 vaccine. Assay: immunoSEQ multiplex PCR; the TCRdb copy retains only in-frame clones and omits some. The sample includes 94,000 or so clones, about 89% of them seen just once. Material: peripheral blood, obtained on day 0 of AZD1222 vaccination. Receptors originate from an adult in good health.

This clone was picked up one time. This sequence joins TRBV11-2 and TRBJ2-7; weak D call: TRBD1 (5 bases). V lost 1 base to trimming and J lost 4 bases, with 8 bases between them. Germline V gene sequence: CDR1 SGHAT, CDR2 FQNNGV. The CDR3 contains 13 residues. The CDR3 coding sequence is TGTGCCAGCAGCTTAGTAGGGGAATACGAGCAGTACTTC. Protein: CASSLVGEYEQYF.

CDR3 region: CASSPGQFSNQPQHF. CDR3 sequence (DNA): TGTGCCAGCAGCCCGGGACAATTTAGCAATCAGCCCCAGCATTTT. The J gene is TRBJ1-5, the V gene TRBV9; TRBD1 is a possible D gene (6 bases). Trimming removed 4 bases at V and 0 bases at J, with 11 bases between. This CDR3 is built from 15 residues. Germline CDR1 is SGDLS and CDR2 is YYNGEE.

The rearrangement links TRBV28 to TRBJ1-1, with a weak D call TRBD1 (5 bases). Germline CDR1 and CDR2: MDHEN and SYDVKM. The CDR3 extends over 12 amino acids. The V gene lost 3 bases and the J gene lost 11 bases, with 13 bases spanning the gap. CDR3 sequence (DNA): TGTGCCAGCAGTTTTACAGGTCTTGGGGCTTTCTTT. As protein: CASSFTGLGAFF.

The CDR3 sequence: CASSDKRDTGPDTQYF. CDR3 DNA sequence: TGTGCCAGCAGCGACAAACGGGACACCGGGCCAGATACGCAGTATTTT. J is TRBJ2-3 and V is TRBV5-6, with a tentative D call TRBD1 (6 bases). The germline V gene encodes CDR1 SGHDT and CDR2 YYEEEE. V lost 4 bases and J 4 bases, leaving 19 bases between the germline ends. CDR3 size: 16 residues.